These T cell receptor beta chains were read from a single sample in a study of CD8+CD57+ T cells in acquired aplastic anemia. TCRdb used MiXCR to reprocess the reads, holding one entry per CDR3 protein. The sample gives just over 400,000 distinct CDR3 sequences, under 80% of which show up once; under 5% is in the top ten. Material for sequencing was sorted CD4+, CD8+, or CD8+CD57+ T cells (not recorded which) from PBMCs. The origin of the receptors is a human donor in good health, serving as a control. Each CDR3 is given with its conserved first and last residue. A D gene is named only where the DNA matches it firmly. Clone sizes are given selectively: once, few, many, or a class where the clone is expanded.

size: once; J: TRBJ1-2; V: TRBV20-1; D: NA; CDR3: CSARKTGWGRYTF; DNA: TGCAGCGCTAGGAAGACGGGGTGGGGTCGCTACACCTTC
size: NA; J: TRBJ1-5; V: TRBV19; D: NA; CDR3: CASSRREGRVGDQPQHF; DNA: TGTGCCAGTAGTCGCCGGGAAGGAAGAGTTGGCGATCAGCCCCAGCATTTC
size: NA; J: TRBJ1-2; V: TRBV19; D: NA; CDR3: CASGIRLGWARSQKYYGYTF; DNA: TGTGCCAGTGGTATACGGCTGGGATGGGCCCGATCCCAGAAGTACTATGGCTACACCTTC
size: few; J: TRBJ2-7; V: TRBV7-3; D: TRBD1; CDR3: CASSLMGTGKQYF; DNA: TGTGCCAGCAGCTTAATGGGGACAGGGAAGCAGTACTTC
size: NA; J: TRBJ1-1; V: TRBV7-2; D: NA; CDR3: CASSLKAGGGGTEAFF; DNA: TGTGCCAGCAGCTTAAAAGCGGGGGGCGGAGGCACTGAAGCTTTCTTT
size: NA; J: TRBJ1-4; V: TRBV20-1; D: NA; CDR3: CSAGGANYGFF; DNA: TGCAGTGCGGGAGGGGCGAACTATGGCTTTTTT
size: NA; J: TRBJ1-1; V: TRBV11-2; D: TRBD1; CDR3: CASSSGQEALNTEAFF; DNA: TGTGCCAGCAGCTCGGGACAGGAGGCCCTGAACACTGAAGCTTTCTTT
size: NA; J: TRBJ1-3; V: TRBV19; D: NA; CDR3: CASRQGPRATIFF; DNA: TGTGCCAGTAGACAGGGTCCTCGTGCCACTATATTTTTT
size: many; J: TRBJ2-1; V: TRBV25-1; D: NA; CDR3: CASSESREDEQFF; DNA: TGTGCCAGCAGTGAGTCCAGGGAGGATGAGCAGTTCTTC
size: once; J: TRBJ2-1; V: TRBV7-3; D: NA; CDR3: CASSLLPFGEAQFF; DNA: TGTGCCAGCAGCCTCTTGCCGTTCGGGGAGGCGCAGTTCTTC
size: NA; J: TRBJ1-6; V: TRBV6-4; D: TRBD1; CDR3: CASLLDRASNSPLHF; DNA: TGTGCCAGCCTCTTAGACAGGGCCTCTAATTCACCCCTCCACTTT
size: NA; J: TRBJ2-3; V: TRBV7-2; D: NA; CDR3: CASSATFGGAETQYF; DNA: TGTGCCAGCAGCGCGACCTTCGGTGGAGCGGAGACGCAGTATTTT
size: NA; J: TRBJ1-6; V: TRBV12-3/TRBV12-4; D: NA; CDR3: CASSVVTVGTLHF; DNA: TGTGCCAGCAGCGTAGTCACCGTCGGGACCCTCCACTTT
size: NA; J: TRBJ1-5; V: TRBV7-3; D: NA; CDR3: CASSLAVNREDNHPQHF; DNA: TGTGCCAGCAGCTTAGCAGTGAACAGAGAAGATAATCATCCCCAGCATTTT
size: NA; J: TRBJ1-3; V: TRBV7-9; D: NA; CDR3: CASRIPGAGLYNEYF; DNA: TGTGCCAGCCGTATACCAGGGGCCGGATTATACAACGAGTATTTT
size: NA; J: TRBJ1-1; V: TRBV5-1; D: NA; CDR3: CASSIRGAMNTEAFF; DNA: TGCGCCAGCAGCATTAGAGGGGCTATGAACACTGAAGCTTTCTTT
size: NA; J: TRBJ1-1; V: TRBV13; D: TRBD1; CDR3: CASRLNRGSNTEAFF; DNA: TGTGCCAGCAGGTTGAACAGGGGTTCGAACACTGAAGCTTTCTTT
size: NA; J: TRBJ1-6; V: TRBV7-2; D: NA; CDR3: CASSLWSNQPQHLHF; DNA: TGTGCCAGCAGCTTATGGAGCAATCAGCCCCAGCACCTTCACTTT
size: NA; J: TRBJ2-7; V: TRBV7-9; D: TRBD2; CDR3: CASRGGLAGGSDEQYF; DNA: TGTGCCAGCAGGGGAGGACTAGCGGGGGGGTCCGACGAGCAGTACTTC
size: NA; J: TRBJ1-2; V: TRBV7-2; D: NA; CDR3: CASSLTSGDAGYTF; DNA: TGTGCCAGCAGCCTAACGTCGGGGGATGCTGGCTACACCTTC
size: NA; J: TRBJ1-2; V: TRBV20-1; D: NA; CDR3: CSLRQAPTNDTF; DNA: TGCAGTCTAAGACAGGCCCCAACTAATGACACCTTC
size: NA; J: TRBJ1-5; V: TRBV20-1; D: NA; CDR3: CSASGGGGNQPQHF; DNA: TGCAGTGCTAGTGGGGGGGGAGGCAATCAGCCCCAGCATTTT
size: NA; J: TRBJ1-3; V: TRBV19; D: NA; CDR3: CASSTGTQHTIYF; DNA: TGTGCCAGTAGTACCGGGACACAACACACCATATATTTT
size: many; J: TRBJ2-3; V: TRBV12-3/TRBV12-4; D: TRBD2; CDR3: CASKRGLAGPPDTQYF; DNA: TGTGCCAGCAAGAGAGGACTAGCGGGGCCCCCCGATACGCAGTATTTT
size: many; J: TRBJ1-2; V: TRBV6-6; D: NA; CDR3: CASSYSTGGYGYTF; DNA: TGTGCCAGCAGTTACTCGACGGGGGGCTATGGCTACACCTTC
size: NA; J: TRBJ2-1; V: TRBV7-8; D: TRBD1; CDR3: CASSLATGDLWKHF; DNA: TGTGCCAGCAGCTTGGCCACAGGGGATCTCTGGAAACACTTC
size: few; J: TRBJ1-2; V: TRBV12-3/TRBV12-4; D: NA; CDR3: CASSLSPVYGYTF; DNA: TGTGCCAGCAGTTTGAGCCCAGTCTATGGCTACACCTTC
size: NA; J: TRBJ1-5; V: TRBV4-1; D: NA; CDR3: CASSRGQVDQPQHF; DNA: TGCGCCAGCAGCAGAGGCCAGGTGGATCAGCCCCAGCATTTT
size: NA; J: TRBJ2-5; V: TRBV7-2; D: TRBD2; CDR3: CASSLDLLAEGTYYF; DNA: TGTGCCAGCAGCTTAGACCTACTAGCGGAAGGGACCTACTACTTC
size: few; J: TRBJ2-7; V: TRBV2; D: TRBD2; CDR3: CASSLPRAGGPRIYEQYF; DNA: TGTGCCAGCAGTCTCCCCCGAGCGGGAGGGCCCAGAATCTACGAGCAGTACTTC
size: once; J: TRBJ1-2; V: TRBV7-9; D: TRBD1; CDR3: CASSQDRELTMATYTF; DNA: TGTGCCAGCAGCCAGGACAGGGAGCTAACTATGGCTACATACACCTTC
size: many; J: TRBJ2-7; V: TRBV7-2; D: NA; CDR3: CASRIGTRIITF; DNA: TGTGCCAGCAGGATTGGCACTAGGATCATAACCTTC
size: NA; J: TRBJ2-3; V: TRBV20-1; D: TRBD2; CDR3: CSGIGGSFTDTQYF; DNA: TGCAGTGGAATCGGGGGGTCCTTCACAGATACGCAGTATTTT
size: NA; J: TRBJ2-7; V: TRBV29-1; D: TRBD1; CDR3: CSVETGYEQYF; DNA: TGCAGCGTTGAGACAGGGTACGAGCAGTACTTC
size: NA; J: TRBJ1-6; V: TRBV7-9; D: NA; CDR3: CASSLLEDTQSFRHF; DNA: TGTGCCAGCAGCTTACTAGAAGATACGCAGTCTTTTCGCCACTTT
size: once; J: TRBJ2-1; V: TRBV25-1; D: NA; CDR3: CASSGTPPGGSYNEQFF; DNA: TGTGCCAGCAGCGGGACTCCGCCAGGCGGATCCTACAATGAGCAGTTCTTC
size: NA; J: TRBJ2-3; V: TRBV2; D: NA; CDR3: CASSERGSTDTQYF; DNA: TGTGCCAGCAGTGAGCGGGGCAGCACGGATACGCAGTATTTT
size: NA; J: TRBJ2-7; V: TRBV20-1; D: TRBD2; CDR3: CSATSLAGGTYEQYF; DNA: TGCAGTGCTACTTCCCTAGCGGGGGGAACCTACGAGCAGTACTTC
size: NA; J: TRBJ2-7; V: TRBV6-4; D: TRBD2; CDR3: CASSSHGGALGNEQYF; DNA: TGTGCCAGCAGCTCCCACGGGGGGGCTCTGGGAAACGAGCAGTACTTC
size: NA; J: TRBJ1-3; V: TRBV20-1; D: TRBD1; CDR3: CSAMDRPSRDTIYF; DNA: TGCAGTGCGATGGACAGGCCCTCTCGAGACACCATATATTTT
size: NA; J: TRBJ1-1; V: TRBV7-9; D: NA; CDR3: CASSKYQDYTEATF; DNA: TGTGCCAGCAGCAAATACCAGGATTACACTGAAGCTACCTTT
size: once; J: TRBJ1-1; V: TRBV9; D: NA; CDR3: CATSIGGRRNTEAFF; DNA: TGTGCCACCAGCATAGGGGGACGGAGGAACACTGAAGCTTTCTTT
size: many; J: TRBJ1-5; V: TRBV20-1; D: TRBD1; CDR3: CSARDHLRQGGNQPQHF; DNA: TGCAGTGCTAGAGATCACTTGCGGCAGGGGGGAAATCAGCCCCAGCATTTT
size: NA; J: TRBJ2-3; V: TRBV9; D: TRBD2; CDR3: CASSASGGRTDTQYF; DNA: TGCGCCAGCAGCGCTAGCGGGGGGCGCACAGATACGCAGTATTTT
size: NA; J: TRBJ2-6; V: TRBV5-1; D: NA; CDR3: CASSLEAGRGYTEAF; DNA: TGCGCCAGCAGCTTGGAAGCAGGAAGGGGTTACACTGAAGCTTTC
size: NA; J: TRBJ2-5; V: TRBV14; D: NA; CDR3: CASSQQLPGGEAEYF; DNA: TGTGCCAGCAGCCAACAATTGCCGGGGGGCGAGGCGGAGTACTTC
size: NA; J: TRBJ2-7; V: TRBV9; D: NA; CDR3: CASSIGGAGAPEDF; DNA: TGTGCCAGCAGCATAGGGGGAGCAGGGGCGCCTGAAGACTTC
size: NA; J: TRBJ1-3; V: TRBV5-1; D: NA; CDR3: CASSLYKGSAGNTIYF; DNA: TGCGCCAGCAGCCTCTATAAGGGGAGCGCTGGAAACACCATATATTTT
size: few; J: TRBJ1-6; V: TRBV7-2; D: NA; CDR3: CASSLFERGPNSPLHF; DNA: TGTGCCAGCAGCTTATTTGAGCGCGGTCCGAATTCACCCCTCCACTTT
size: many; J: TRBJ1-2; V: TRBV19; D: TRBD1; CDR3: CATGDRGPNYGYTF; DNA: TGTGCCACGGGGGACAGGGGGCCGAACTATGGCTACACCTTC